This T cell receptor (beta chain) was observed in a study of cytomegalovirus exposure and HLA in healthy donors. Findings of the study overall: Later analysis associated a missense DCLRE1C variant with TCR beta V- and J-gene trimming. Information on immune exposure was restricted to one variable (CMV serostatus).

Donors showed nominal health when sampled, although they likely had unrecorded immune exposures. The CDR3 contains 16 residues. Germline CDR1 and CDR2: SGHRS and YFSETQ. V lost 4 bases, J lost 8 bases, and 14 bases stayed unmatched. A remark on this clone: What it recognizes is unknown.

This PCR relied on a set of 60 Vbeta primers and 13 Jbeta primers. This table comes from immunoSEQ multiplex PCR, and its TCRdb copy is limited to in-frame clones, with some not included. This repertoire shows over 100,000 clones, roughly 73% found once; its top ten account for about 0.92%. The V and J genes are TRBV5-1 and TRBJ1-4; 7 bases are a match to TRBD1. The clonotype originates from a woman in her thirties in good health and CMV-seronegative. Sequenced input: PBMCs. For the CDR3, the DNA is TGCGCCAGCAGCACGGGACAGAGCAGCCTTAAGGAAAAACTGTTTTTT. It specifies CASSTGQSSLKEKLFF. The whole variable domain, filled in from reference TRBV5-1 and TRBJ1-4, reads KAGVTQTPRYLIKTRGQQVTLSCSPISGHRSVSWYQQTPGQGLQFLFEYFSETQRNKGNFPGRFSGRQFSNSRSEMNVSTLELGDSALYLCASSTGQSSLKEKLFFGSGTQLSVL.